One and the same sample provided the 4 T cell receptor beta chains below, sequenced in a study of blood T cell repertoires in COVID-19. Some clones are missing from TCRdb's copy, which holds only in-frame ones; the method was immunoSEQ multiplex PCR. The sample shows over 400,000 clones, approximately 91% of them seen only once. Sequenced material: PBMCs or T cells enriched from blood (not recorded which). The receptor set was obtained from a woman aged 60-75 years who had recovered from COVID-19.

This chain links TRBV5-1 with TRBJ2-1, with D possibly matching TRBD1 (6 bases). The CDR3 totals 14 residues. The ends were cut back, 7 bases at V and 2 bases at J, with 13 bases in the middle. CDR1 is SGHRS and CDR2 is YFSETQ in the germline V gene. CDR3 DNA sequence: TGCGCCAGCCGAAGGGGGAGCCCCTACAATGAGCAGTTCTTC. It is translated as CASRRGSPYNEQFF.

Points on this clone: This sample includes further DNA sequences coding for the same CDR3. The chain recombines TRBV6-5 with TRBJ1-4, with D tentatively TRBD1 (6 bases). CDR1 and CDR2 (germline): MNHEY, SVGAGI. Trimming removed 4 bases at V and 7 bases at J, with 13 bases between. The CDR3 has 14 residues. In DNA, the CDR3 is TGTGCCAGCAGTTCGGGGGGGCTGGGTGAAAAACTGTTTTTT. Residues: CASSSGGLGEKLFF.

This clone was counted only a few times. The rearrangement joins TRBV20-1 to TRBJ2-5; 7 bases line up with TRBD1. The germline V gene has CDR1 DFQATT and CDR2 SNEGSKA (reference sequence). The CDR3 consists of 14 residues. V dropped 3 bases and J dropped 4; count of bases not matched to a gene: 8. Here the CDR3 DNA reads TGCAGTGCTAGTGACAGGGTTGAACGAGAGACCCAGTACTTC. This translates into CSASDRVERETQYF.

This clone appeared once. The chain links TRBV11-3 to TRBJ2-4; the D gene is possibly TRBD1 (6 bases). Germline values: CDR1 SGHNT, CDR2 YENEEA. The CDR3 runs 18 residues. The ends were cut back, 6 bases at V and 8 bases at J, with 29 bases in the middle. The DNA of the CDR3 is TGTGCCAGCAGGAACCCGGGACACCGCCGTGGTTTAAGGGACATTCAGTACTTC. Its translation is CASRNPGHRRGLRDIQYF.